Listed here are 23 T cell receptor beta chains from one sample, sequenced in a study of T cells in women clearing cervical HPV infection. Profiled with immunoSEQ multiplex PCR; TCRdb holds only in-frame clones, not every one. The sample has about 46,000 clones. The sample consisted of blood buffy coat. Source of these receptors: a woman aged 18 to 75 with a cervical HPV16 infection that either progressed to CIN3+ or cleared (not recorded which).

To note about this clone: The observed sequence ends 3 residues before the CDR3 terminus, with the missing tail filled in from the germline J gene. The rearrangement uses TRBV2 and TRBJ1-2; 7 bases fit TRBD1. Unmatched junction bases numbered 2, after V lost 6 bases and J lost 4 bases. Per germline, CDR1 SNHLY and CDR2 FYNNEI. The CDR3 contains 12 residues. This chain's CDR3 is CASRGTVYGYTF. The sequenced CDR3 bases are TGTGCCAGCAGGGGGACAGTCTATGGC.

As concerns this clone: The missing CDR3 end, 3 residues past where the read stops, is filled in from the germline J gene. This rearrangement joins TRBV20-1 to TRBJ2-5; D is possibly TRBD1 (6 bases). With 3 bases removed from V and 1 base from J, the gap between germline ends came to 15 bases. CDR3 length: 15 amino acids. Germline V CDR1 and CDR2: DFQATT, SNEGSKA (reference sequence). Partial CDR3 DNA: TGCAGTGCTAGGGCACCCAGGGGAACCCAAGAGACC. Translating it yields CSARAPRGTQET. The whole CDR3 sequence is CSARAPRGTQETQYF.

For this clone: Coverage ceases 3 residues before the CDR3 finishes, and the germline J gene fills in the end. The V call is TRBV19, the J call TRBJ1-1; D possibly corresponds to TRBD1 (6 bases). Germline values: CDR1 LNHDA, CDR2 SQIVND (reference sequence). The CDR3 loop spans 17 amino acids. Trimming stripped 3 bases from V and 0 bases from J, with 17 bases between. Incomplete CDR3 DNA: TGTGCCAGTAGTATTGATCTGGACAGCGACTTGAACACTGAA. Translated: CASSIDLDSDLNTE. The complete CDR3 sequence is CASSIDLDSDLNTEAFF. The variable domain in full, completed from reference TRBV19 and TRBJ1-1, reads DGGITQSPKYLFRKEGQNVTLSCEQNLNHDAMYWYRQDPGQGLRLIYYSQIVNDFQKGDIAEGYSVSREKKESFPLTVTSAQKNPTAFYLCASSIDLDSDLNTEAFFGQGTRLTVV.

Turning to this clone: The DNA ends 3 residues before the CDR3 does, and the rest of the CDR3 is filled in from the germline J gene. This chain joins TRBV7-3 and TRBJ2-3, with TRBD2 identical over 9 bases. V lost 5 bases and J lost 6; bases outside the gene matches: 9. CDR3 length equals 15 residues. Germline loops: CDR1 SGHTA, CDR2 FQGTGA. CDR3 region: CASSETSGVRDTQYF. Partial CDR3 DNA: TGTGCCAGCAGCGAGACTAGCGGTGTGAGGGATACG. The full variable domain, rest sourced from reference TRBV7-3 and TRBJ2-3, is GAGVSQTPSNKVTEKGKYVELRCDPISGHTALYWYRQSLGQGPEFLIYFQGTGAADDSGLPNDRFFAVRPEGSVSTLKIQRTERGDSAVYLCASSETSGVRDTQYFGPGTRLTVL.

Turning to this clone: The read stops 3 residues short of the end of the CDR3; the missing end is completed from the germline J gene. The rearrangement links TRBV30 to TRBJ2-7; no definite D call. This CDR3 is built from 13 residues. V lost 0 bases, J lost 6 bases, and 12 bases lay in between. Germline V lookup: CDR1 GTSNPN, CDR2 SVGIG (reference sequence). The chain's CDR3 is CAWSVEGLGEQYF. CDR3 bases read: TGTGCCTGGAGTGTGGAAGGGCTGGGCGAG. Based on the CDR3 plus reference TRBV30 and TRBJ2-7, the full variable domain is SQTIHQWPATLVQPVGSPLSLECTVEGTSNPNLYWYRQAAGRGLQLLFYSVGIGQISSEVPQNLSASRPQDRQFILSSKKLLLSDSGFYLCAWSVEGLGEQYFGPGTRLTVT.

On this clone: The CDR3 extends 3 residues past the end of the read, so its final part is completed from the germline J gene. The chain carries TRBV5-1 and TRBJ1-1, with D maybe TRBD1 (5 bases). Looked up from germline, CDR1 is SGHRS and CDR2 is YFSETQ. The CDR3 length is 14 residues. V was pared by 6 bases and J by 5 bases, with 17 bases between. CDR3: CASTPSTVSTEAFF. CDR3 bases read: TGCGCCAGCACCCCTTCGACAGTTAGTACTGAA. The variable domain in full, completed from reference TRBV5-1 and TRBJ1-1, reads KAGVTQTPRYLIKTRGQQVTLSCSPISGHRSVSWYQQTPGQGLQFLFEYFSETQRNKGNFPGRFSGRQFSNSRSEMNVSTLELGDSALYLCASTPSTVSTEAFFGQGTRLTVV.

To note about this clone: From the germline J gene comes the end of the CDR3, since the read stops 3 residues before it. The chain carries TRBV7-2 and TRBJ2-7; 7 bases map to TRBD2. Trimming removed 3 bases from V and 6 bases from J; junction bases left unmatched: 8. The CDR3 is made up of 14 amino acids. Germline loops: CDR1 SGHTA, CDR2 FQGNSA. CDR3 bases read: TGTGCCAGCAGCTTTTGGCGGGAGTTCAGCGAG. This sequence encodes CASSFWREFSE. The CDR3 reads in full as CASSFWREFSEQYF.

About this clone itself: The missing CDR3 end, 3 residues past where the read stops, is filled in from the germline J gene. The rearrangement links TRBV14 to TRBJ2-3; 8 nucleotides line up with TRBD1. With 3 bases clipped from V and 2 bases from J, the junction kept 7 bases outside the gene matches. The CDR3 sequence is 16 residues long. Germline values: CDR1 SGHDN, CDR2 FVKESK. The CDR3: CASSQRTGLATDTQYF. The sequenced CDR3 bases are TGTGCCAGCAGCCAGAGGACAGGGTTGGCCACAGATACG.

A word on this clone: The read ends 3 residues before the CDR3 terminus; that terminus is restored from the germline J gene. The chain recombines TRBV5-1 with TRBJ2-1; 8 bases line up with TRBD2. The CDR3 is 14 amino acids. V was clipped by 6 bases and J by 3 bases; unmatched bases: 5. Germline lookup yields CDR1 SGHRS and CDR2 YFSETQ. The chain's CDR3 is CASTASGFYNEQFF. The CDR3 DNA, read in part, is TGCGCCAGCACCGCTAGCGGGTTCTACAATGAG.

About this clone itself: The observed sequence ends 3 residues before the CDR3 terminus, with the missing tail filled in from the germline J gene. This chain links TRBV5-1 with TRBJ1-6; TRBD1 agrees at 8 bases. The V and J ends lost 0 bases and 10 bases, in that order; junction bases with no gene match: 9. The CDR3 sequence is 16 residues long. Germline V gives CDR1 SGHRS, CDR2 YFSETQ. This chain's CDR3 is CASSLAGAQGASPLHF. The CDR3 bases that were read are TGCGCCAGCAGCTTGGCCGGAGCTCAGGGGGCCTCACCC.

A word on this clone: The observed sequence ends 3 residues before the CDR3 terminus, with the missing tail filled in from the germline J gene. The chain uses TRBV19 and TRBJ2-3; tentatively, D is TRBD1 (7 bases). Germline CDR1 and CDR2: LNHDA and SQIVND (reference sequence). The CDR3 covers 17 residues. Trimming stripped 3 bases from V and 5 bases from J, with 21 bases between. This chain's CDR3 is CASSILLQGRSRDTQYF. Incomplete CDR3 DNA: TGTGCCAGTAGTATTTTGTTACAGGGGAGGTCGAGAGATACG.

In the case of this clone: The read gets to within 3 residues of the CDR3 end, and the germline J gene fills in the rest. This chain links TRBV4-1 with TRBJ2-3, with a tentative D call TRBD2 (5 bases). There are 16 residues in the CDR3. Germline CDR1 is MGHRA and CDR2 is YSYEKL. V was cut by 3 bases and J by 2 bases, with 15 bases left in between. CDR3: CASSHETRGATDTQYF. The part of the CDR3 DNA that was read is TGCGCCAGCAGCCACGAAACTAGAGGAGCCACAGATACG.

Regarding this clone: The read stops 3 residues short of the end of the CDR3; the missing end is completed from the germline J gene. The chain recombines TRBV5-1 with TRBJ2-3; possibly TRBD1 for D (5 bases). This CDR3 has 16 residues. The V end was cut by 2 bases, the J end by 2 bases, with 15 bases between. Germline assignment: CDR1 SGHRS and CDR2 YFSETQ. The CDR3 bases that were read are TGCGCCAGCAGCTTACCCCTACAGGCTACCACAGATACG. Residues: CASSLPLQATTDT. In full, the CDR3 reads CASSLPLQATTDTQYF.

With regard to this clone: The CDR3 end falls 3 residues outside the read, so it is completed with the germline J gene. V gene TRBV4-1 combines with J gene TRBJ2-5, with 10 bases aligning to TRBD2. V lost 3 bases to trimming and J lost 5 bases; unmatched junction nucleotides: 9. The CDR3 sequence is 16 residues long. CDR1 is MGHRA, CDR2 YSYEKL, per germline. CDR3 sequence: CASSQARAGGKETQYF. The sequenced part of the CDR3 DNA is TGCGCCAGCAGCCAGGCCCGAGCGGGGGGGAAGGAGACC.

Details on this clone: The CDR3 goes on 3 residues after the read ends, and that part is filled in from the germline J gene. V usage is TRBV7-8 and J usage is TRBJ2-2; 8 positions match TRBD1. Germline CDR1 SGHVS, CDR2 FQNEAQ. The length of the CDR3 is 15 residues. The DNA read from the CDR3 is TGTGCCAGCAGCTCGCAGGGGGCGAAAGGGGAAAAG. Its protein product is CASSSQGAKGEK. The entire CDR3 protein reads CASSSQGAKGEKLFF.

With respect to this clone: The CDR3 goes on 3 residues after the read ends, and that part is filled in from the germline J gene. This chain connects TRBV2 to TRBJ1-6; 7 positions agree with TRBD1. Germline CDR1 is SNHLY and CDR2 is FYNNEI. V gave up 5 bases and J gave up 7 bases; unmatched junction bases: 8. This CDR3 spans 15 amino acids. The sequenced CDR3 bases are TGTGCCAGCAGTTTGCGGGACAGTTCGAATTCACCC. The encoded protein is CASSLRDSSNSP. The CDR3 as a whole reads CASSLRDSSNSPLHF.

Incomplete CDR3 DNA: TGTGCCAGCAGACTTTCCGGGACAAAA. Amino acids: CASRLSGTK. The CDR3 in full is CASRLSGTKAFF. The rearrangement joins TRBV2 to TRBJ1-1; possibly TRBD1 for D (6 bases). The CDR3 end falls 3 residues outside the read, so it is completed with the germline J gene. The CDR3 runs to 12 residues. The germline gives CDR1 SNHLY, CDR2 FYNNEI.

For this clone: Germline is not matched at one junction end, which may reflect a read error. The read ends 3 residues before the CDR3 terminus; that terminus is restored from the germline J gene. This same CDR3 is encoded by further DNA sequences in the sample. This chain connects TRBV18 to TRBJ1-3; 7 nucleotides line up with TRBD1. Germline assignment: CDR1 KGHSH and CDR2 LQKENI. The CDR3 is 14 amino acids. The CDR3 region is CASSPDRAGNTIYF. The DNA read from the CDR3 is TGTGCCAGCTCACCAGACAGGGCTGGAAACACG.

In regard to this clone: The read is 3 residues too short to cover the CDR3 end, so that end is filled in from the germline J gene. The V and J genes are TRBV7-9 and TRBJ1-2; D possibly corresponds to TRBD1 (5 bases). The length of the CDR3 is 13 residues. Germline values: CDR1 SEHNR, CDR2 FQNEAQ (reference sequence). With 5 bases removed from V and 3 bases from J, the gap between germline ends came to 10 bases. CDR3 bases read: TGTGCCAGCAGCCTCGACAGTGACTATGGC. This gives the protein CASSLDSDYG. In full, the CDR3 reads CASSLDSDYGYTF.

In regard to this clone: The read ends 3 residues early relative to the CDR3; the germline J gene fills the gap. V usage is TRBV7-8 and J usage is TRBJ1-2; 7 positions match TRBD1. The CDR3 loop spans 17 amino acids. From germline, CDR1 is SGHVS and CDR2 FQNEAQ. Trimming cost V 2 bases and J 4 bases; bases outside gene matches: 13. CDR3 in amino acids: CASSLRVPQGRLYGYTF. CDR3 DNA, as far as it was read: TGTGCCAGCAGCTTAAGGGTCCCACAGGGGCGGCTCTATGGC.

On this clone: Read sequence stops 3 residues before the CDR3 end, and the germline J gene provides the missing end. The chain has TRBV30 and TRBJ1-1, with a possible D match to TRBD1 (5 bases). In germline, CDR1 is GTSNPN, CDR2 SVGIG (reference sequence). V lost 4 bases and J lost 4, with 13 bases in between. The CDR3 extends over 13 amino acids. CDR3 region: CAWTIIGGTEAFF. The CDR3 bases that were read are TGTGCCTGGACCATAATCGGGGGCACTGAA.

Concerning this clone itself: The observed sequence ends 3 residues before the CDR3 terminus, with the missing tail filled in from the germline J gene. The J gene is TRBJ2-3, the V gene TRBV6-2 or TRBV6-3; TRBD2 matches at 11 bases. Losses at the gene ends were 5 bases for V and 3 bases for J; bases not matched to a gene: 10. Germline loops: CDR1 MNHEY, CDR2 SVGEGT. This CDR3 spans 17 amino acids. CDR3 bases read: TGTGCCAGCAGTACCTCCCTACTAGCGGGAGTGACAGATACG. Its translation is CASSTSLLAGVTDT. The whole CDR3 protein reads CASSTSLLAGVTDTQYF.

Of note for this clone: The CDR3 goes on 3 residues after the read ends, and that part is filled in from the germline J gene. The gene calls are TRBV5-1 and TRBJ2-1; 11 positions agree with TRBD2. Germline trimming cut 0 bases from V and 7 bases from J; bases unmatched to any gene: 9. This CDR3 contains 17 residues. Germline V gene lookup returns CDR1 SGHRS and CDR2 YFSETQ. The CDR3 DNA, read in part, is TGCGCCAGCAGCTTGGGGCTAGCGGGGGGTATACGGAATGAG. It is translated as CASSLGLAGGIRNE. The full CDR3 sequence reads CASSLGLAGGIRNEQFF.